This entry describes one TCR beta chain. This clonotype was seen a few times. Its specific antigen is unknown. One base away there is no much larger clone; base qualities are not given. The approximately 39 donors, aged 6 to 90 years, were systemically healthy Caucasian individuals from Russia. Ten milliliters of peripheral blood were drawn from each donor into EDTA-treated Vacutainer tubes. Ficoll-Paque density-gradient centrifugation was used to isolate PBMCs, with at least 6 million obtained per sample. Trizol reagent was used to extract total RNA from PBMCs, with at least 6 micrograms per sample. For every donor, flow cytometry on a PBMC aliquot measured the percentage of naive CD45RAhigh/CD27high T cells. Between the V and J ends, shortened by 3 bases and 3 bases respectively, the junction contains 15 bases. CDR1 and CDR2 (SEHNR, FQNEAQ) derive from the germline V gene (reference sequence). From the cysteine through the phenylalanine, the CDR3 covers 15 amino acids. The CDR3 DNA has 45 bases and is translated from base 1.

This entry comes from a study of blood T cells in healthy people across ages (dated by TCRdb to 2014 to 2015). Regarding the research as a whole: In model experiments, roughly one uniquely barcoded TCR beta cDNA molecule per two T cells was captured by template switching. The study measured age-related changes in TCR beta repertoire diversity using deep sequencing normalized with unique cDNA molecular identifiers. Donors were grouped into four age groups: young (average about 15 years), middle-aged (39), aged (approximately 58) and long-lived (approximately 82). To avoid experimental bias, donors of different ages were distributed randomly across sequencing lanes. For two donors (one aged 18 to 29 and one aged 80 or older), the study analyzed two additional independent replicas of 1 million unique cDNA reads from the same blood draw.

Study-wide findings and limitations: Since profiling was done on bulk unsorted PBMCs, naive and antigen-experienced compartments could not be conclusively compared. A strong correlation was found between observed TCR beta diversity and the percentage of naive T cells measured by flow cytometry. Donor CMV infection status was unknown, potentially confounding age-related changes in expanded clonotypes. As age increased, observed TCR beta diversity per million T cells dropped in a roughly linear way, and a significant reduction was already evident by age roughly 40. Total diversity estimates from one million sequenced T cells were considered lower bounds and underestimates. Compared with the aged group, the long-lived group had more naive CD4+ T cells, fewer expanded clones and increased TCR diversity, suggesting age selection.

Library preparation was by 5' RACE. TCRdb records Illumina HiSeq 2500 as the sequencer. A second PCR of roughly 7 to 11 cycles was performed with a sample-barcoded 5' primer and a J-beta primer mix. Each TCR beta cDNA molecule received a unique molecular identifier from a template-switch 5' adaptor carrying 12 random nucleotides. Each sample yielded at least 3 million CDR3-containing paired-end reads. First-strand cDNA synthesis was performed from all RNA using the Mint cDNA synthesis kit, with priming by a TRBC-specific oligonucleotide. Following uracil-DNA glycosylase treatment, a first 18-cycle PCR with universal primers M1SS and BC2_uni_R was performed on all cDNA. The published analysis was carried out like this. For normalization, 1 million high-quality reads were randomly selected from each sample, with every read carrying a distinct molecular identifier. Reads with shared molecular identifiers were discarded instead of being binned into consensus sequences. MiTCR, run with a Q25 quality threshold and the strictest error-elimination algorithm, handled CDR3 identification, clonotype clustering and error correction. A nonparametric unseen species model using Euler transformation provided a lower-bound estimate of total TCR beta diversity. TCRdb trimmed the raw reads at Q25, called clones with MiXCR and kept productive beta chains. Each CDR3 protein gets just one entry, which takes the most common genes and DNA from the rows behind it. The V and J calls shown here were made by TCRdb, not taken from the authors' results. This sample comprises more than 1 million distinct CDR3 sequences, more than 40% of them detected only once. Around 18% of the sample belongs to the ten largest clones.

The sequenced sample was blood. The chain is made from TRBV7-9 and TRBJ2-7; TRBD1 is possibly the D segment (6 matching bases). The TCR sequence derives from a woman in her sixties or seventies in good health. The sequenced DNA is TGTGCCAGCAGCTTCGCAGCACAGGGTTACTACGAGCAGTACTTC. It is translated as CASSFAAQGYYEQYF.